This T cell receptor (beta chain) was profiled in a study of blood T cell repertoires in COVID-19 (TCRdb year 2020). Turning to the overall study: Collaborator samples came from the United States, Italy and Spain and covered acute and convalescent phases of COVID-19. Where available, HLA class I and class II types were obtained from metadata supplied by the sample provider rather than from assay-based typing. Samples came from the ongoing ImmuneRACE study (first 160 participants) plus 1,254 subjects from 6 global collaborators. The repertoires were made available in a free public database intended to serve as a resource for research on the immune response to SARS-CoV-2. The material from the prospective study consisted of cDNA or gDNA derived from T cells, B-cell-depleted T cells, or PBMCs. The sample metadata nearly always contained a de-identified subject ID, COVID-19 status, age in years and sex. Deeply sampled blood TCRbeta repertoires from subjects exposed to, actively infected with, or recovered from COVID-19 were included in the dataset. The paper as a whole reports these results and caveats: Clinical and demographic metadata were provided uncurated, with the amount varying by source and participant.

The germline ends are 8 bases apart after V is trimmed by 6 bases and J by 4 bases. Per the germline V gene, MDHEN is the CDR1 and SYDVKM is the CDR2. Inclusive of the bounding cysteine and phenylalanine, the CDR3 is 12 residues long. The CDR3 DNA has 36 bases and is translated from base 1. TCRbeta CDR3 regions were amplified from genomic DNA using the immunoSEQ Assay, a bias-controlled multiplex PCR. In the original analysis: The number of nucleated cells in each sample was estimated by amplification of reference gene primers within the assay. To quantify the absolute abundance of each unique TCRbeta CDR3 rearrangement, sequence reads were collapsed and filtered. For each sample, productive Simpson clonality was calculated as the square root of Simpson's diversity index across productive rearrangements. TCRdb took this table from immuneACCESS and kept in-frame rearrangements with V and J called. Such tables lack part of the clones; where checked against another copy, unresolved V genes explain under half of the gap, and the rest is unexplained. V and J calls and clone size are those listed in that table; D and trimming were worked out from the DNA. This sample is represented by fewer than 350,000 clones; around 88% of them were singletons. The top ten constitute about 6.1% of the sample.

This clone was seen only once. The antigen it binds to is not known. Base qualities are not recorded, but no much larger clone differs from it by a single base. Enrolling through a virtual design, the prospective study's participants ranged in age from roughly 18 to 90 years and lived across some 22 United States geographic areas. To assign participants to cohorts, the prospective study relied on clinical history that participants themselves reported in a screening survey and a study questionnaire. For ImmuneRACE Cohort 3, a participant was defined as recovered based on two consecutive negative NP/OP PCR tests, clearance by a healthcare professional, or resolution of symptoms. In the prospective study, whole blood, serum and a nasopharyngeal or oropharyngeal swab were collected from each participant by mobile phlebotomists. Additional blood draws and questionnaires over a 2-month period could optionally be provided by prospective study participants. Blood samples from the prospective study were shipped frozen or at room temperature prior to DNA extraction.

The specimen sequenced was PBMCs or T cells enriched from blood (not recorded which). The rearrangement joined TRBV28 to TRBJ2-3; perhaps TRBD1 is the D gene, with 5 bases matching. This clonotype was sampled from a woman in her forties who had recovered from COVID-19. The bases read TGTGCCAGCAGCCCAGGGTCAGATACGCAGTATTTT. It specifies CASSPGSDTQYF.